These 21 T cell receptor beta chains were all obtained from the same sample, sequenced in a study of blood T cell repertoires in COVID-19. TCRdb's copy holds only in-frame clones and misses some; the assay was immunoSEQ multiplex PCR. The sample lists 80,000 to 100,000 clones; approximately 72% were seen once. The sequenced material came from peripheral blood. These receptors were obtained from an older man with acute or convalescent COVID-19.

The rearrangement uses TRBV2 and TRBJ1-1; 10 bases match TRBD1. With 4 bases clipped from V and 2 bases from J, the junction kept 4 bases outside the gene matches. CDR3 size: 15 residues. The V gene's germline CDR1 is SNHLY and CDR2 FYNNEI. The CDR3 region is CASSGDRGENTEAFF. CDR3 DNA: TGTGCCAGCAGTGGGGACAGGGGAGAAAACACTGAAGCTTTCTTT.

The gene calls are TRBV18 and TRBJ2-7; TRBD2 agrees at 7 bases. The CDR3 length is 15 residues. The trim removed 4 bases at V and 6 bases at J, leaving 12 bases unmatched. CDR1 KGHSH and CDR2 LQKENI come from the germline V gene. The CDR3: CASSRAWAGDPEQYF. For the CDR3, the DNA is TGTGCCAGCTCACGAGCGTGGGCGGGAGATCCCGAGCAGTACTTC. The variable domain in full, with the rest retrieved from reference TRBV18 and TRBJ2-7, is NAGVMQNPRHLVRRRGQEARLRCSPMKGHSHVYWYRQLPEEGLKFMVYLQKENIIDESGMPKERFSAEFPKEGPSILRIQQVVRGDSAAYFCASSRAWAGDPEQYFGPGTRLTVT.

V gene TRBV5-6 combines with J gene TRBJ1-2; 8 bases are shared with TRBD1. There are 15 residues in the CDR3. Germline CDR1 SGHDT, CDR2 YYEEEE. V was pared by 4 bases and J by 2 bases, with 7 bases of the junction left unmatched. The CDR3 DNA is TGTGCCAGCAGCCATTGGTCAGGGGGCAACTATGGCTACACCTTC. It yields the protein CASSHWSGGNYGYTF.

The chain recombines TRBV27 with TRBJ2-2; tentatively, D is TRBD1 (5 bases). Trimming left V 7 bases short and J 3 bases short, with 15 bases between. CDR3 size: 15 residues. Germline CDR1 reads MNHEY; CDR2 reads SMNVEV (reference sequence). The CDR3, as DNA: TGTGCCAGCACCTTGAAGGCAGGGCACACCGGGGAGCTGTTTTTT. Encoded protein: CASTLKAGHTGELFF.

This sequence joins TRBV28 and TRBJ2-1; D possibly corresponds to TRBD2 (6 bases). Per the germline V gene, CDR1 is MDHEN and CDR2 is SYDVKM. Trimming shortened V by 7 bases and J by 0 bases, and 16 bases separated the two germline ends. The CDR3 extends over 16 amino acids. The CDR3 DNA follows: TGTGCCAGCATACCCACTCTAGCGTACTCCTACAATGAGCAGTTCTTC. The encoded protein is CASIPTLAYSYNEQFF. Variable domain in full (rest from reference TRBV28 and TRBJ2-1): DVKVTQSSRYLVKRTGEKVFLECVQDMDHENMFWYRQDPGLGLRLIYFSYDVKMKEKGDIPEGYSVSREKKERFSLILESASTNQTSMYLCASIPTLAYSYNEQFFGPGTRLTVL.

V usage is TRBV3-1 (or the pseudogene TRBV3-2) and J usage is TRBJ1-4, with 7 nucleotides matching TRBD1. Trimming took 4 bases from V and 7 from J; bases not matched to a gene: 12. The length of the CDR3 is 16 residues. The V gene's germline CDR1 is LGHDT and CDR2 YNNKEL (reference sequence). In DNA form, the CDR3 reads TGTGCCAGCAGCCCTGGGACACTATCAGGGGGTGAAAAACTGTTTTTT. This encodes CASSPGTLSGGEKLFF.

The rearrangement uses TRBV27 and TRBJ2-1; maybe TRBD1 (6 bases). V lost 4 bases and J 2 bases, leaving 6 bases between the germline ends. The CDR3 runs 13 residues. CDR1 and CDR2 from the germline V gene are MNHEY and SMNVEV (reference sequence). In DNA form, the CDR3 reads TGTGCCAGCAGTTGGGACACCTACAATGAGCAGTTCTTC. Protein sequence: CASSWDTYNEQFF.

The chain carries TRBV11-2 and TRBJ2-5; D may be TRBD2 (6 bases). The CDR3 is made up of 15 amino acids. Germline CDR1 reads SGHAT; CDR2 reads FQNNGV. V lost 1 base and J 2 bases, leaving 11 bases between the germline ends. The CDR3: CASSLGGREQETQYF. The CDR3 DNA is TGTGCCAGCAGCTTAGGAGGGCGGGAACAAGAGACCCAGTACTTC. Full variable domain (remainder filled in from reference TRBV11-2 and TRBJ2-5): EAGVAQSPRYKIIEKRQSVAFWCNPISGHATLYWYQQILGQGPKLLIQFQNNGVVDDSQLPKDRFSAERLKGVDSTLKIQPAKLEDSAVYLCASSLGGREQETQYFGPGTRLLVL.

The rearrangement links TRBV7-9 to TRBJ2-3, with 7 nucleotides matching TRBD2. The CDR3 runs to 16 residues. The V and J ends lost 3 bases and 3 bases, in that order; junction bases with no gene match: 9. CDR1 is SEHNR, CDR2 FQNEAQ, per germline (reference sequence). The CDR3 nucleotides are TGTGCCAGCAGCTTCCGGGCCGGTAGCGGGACAGATACGCAGTATTTT. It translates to CASSFRAGSGTDTQYF. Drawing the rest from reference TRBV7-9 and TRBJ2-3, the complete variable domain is DTGVSQNPRHKITKRGQNVTFRCDPISEHNRLYWYRQTLGQGPEFLTYFQNEAQLEKSRLLSDRFSAERPKGSFSTLEIQRTEQGDSAMYLCASSFRAGSGTDTQYFGPGTRLTVL.

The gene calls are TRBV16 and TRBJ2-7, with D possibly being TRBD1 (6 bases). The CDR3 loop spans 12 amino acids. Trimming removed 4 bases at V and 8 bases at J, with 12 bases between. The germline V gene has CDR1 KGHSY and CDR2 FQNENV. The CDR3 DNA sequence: TGTGCCAGCAGCCTCTATAGGGGGAAGCAGTACTTC. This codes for CASSLYRGKQYF.

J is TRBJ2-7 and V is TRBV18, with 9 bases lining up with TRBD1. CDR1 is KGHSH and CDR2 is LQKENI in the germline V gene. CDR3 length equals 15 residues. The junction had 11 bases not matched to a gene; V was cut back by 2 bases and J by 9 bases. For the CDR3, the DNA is TGTGCCAGCTCACCAGGGGACAGGGTATCGTTTAGGCAGTACTTC. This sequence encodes CASSPGDRVSFRQYF.

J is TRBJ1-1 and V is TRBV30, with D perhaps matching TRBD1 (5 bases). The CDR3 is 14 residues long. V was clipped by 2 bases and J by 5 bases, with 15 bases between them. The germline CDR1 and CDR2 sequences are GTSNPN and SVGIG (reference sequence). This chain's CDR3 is CAWSFRGGRTEAFF. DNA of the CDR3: TGTGCCTGGAGTTTTAGGGGTGGGCGAACTGAAGCTTTCTTT.

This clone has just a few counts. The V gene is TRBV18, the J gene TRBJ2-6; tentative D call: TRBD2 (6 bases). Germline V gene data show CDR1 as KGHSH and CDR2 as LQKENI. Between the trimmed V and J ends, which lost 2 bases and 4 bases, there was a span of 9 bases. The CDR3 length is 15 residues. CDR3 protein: CASSPGGTGANVLTF. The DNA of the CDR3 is TGTGCCAGCTCACCAGGAGGGACGGGGGCCAACGTCCTGACTTTC.

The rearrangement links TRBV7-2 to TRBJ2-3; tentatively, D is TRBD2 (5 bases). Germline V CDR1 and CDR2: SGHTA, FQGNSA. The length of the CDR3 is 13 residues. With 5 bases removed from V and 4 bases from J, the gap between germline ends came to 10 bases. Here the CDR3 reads CASSGSPPDTQYF. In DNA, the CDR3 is TGTGCCAGCAGCGGGAGTCCTCCAGATACGCAGTATTTT.

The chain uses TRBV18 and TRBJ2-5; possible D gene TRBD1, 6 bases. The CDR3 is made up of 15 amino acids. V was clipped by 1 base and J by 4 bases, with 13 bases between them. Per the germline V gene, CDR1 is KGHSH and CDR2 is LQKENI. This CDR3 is CASSPQTGLGETQYF. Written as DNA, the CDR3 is TGTGCCAGCTCACCACAAACAGGGTTAGGAGAGACCCAGTACTTC.

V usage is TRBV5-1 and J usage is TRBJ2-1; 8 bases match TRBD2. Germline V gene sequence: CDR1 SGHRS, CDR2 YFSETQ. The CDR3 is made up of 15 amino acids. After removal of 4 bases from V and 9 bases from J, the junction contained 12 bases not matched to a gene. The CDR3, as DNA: TGCGCCAGCAGCAGGCTAGCGGGCTCCTTGGGTGAGCAGTTCTTC. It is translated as CASSRLAGSLGEQFF. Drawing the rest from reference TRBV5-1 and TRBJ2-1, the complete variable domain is KAGVTQTPRYLIKTRGQQVTLSCSPISGHRSVSWYQQTPGQGLQFLFEYFSETQRNKGNFPGRFSGRQFSNSRSEMNVSTLELGDSALYLCASSRLAGSLGEQFFGPGTRLTVL.

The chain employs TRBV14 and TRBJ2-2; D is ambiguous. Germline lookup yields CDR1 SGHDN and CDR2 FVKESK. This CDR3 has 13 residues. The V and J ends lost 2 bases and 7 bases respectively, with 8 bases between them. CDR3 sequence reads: CASSQNIVGELFF. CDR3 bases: TGTGCCAGCAGCCAAAATATAGTCGGGGAGCTGTTTTTT.

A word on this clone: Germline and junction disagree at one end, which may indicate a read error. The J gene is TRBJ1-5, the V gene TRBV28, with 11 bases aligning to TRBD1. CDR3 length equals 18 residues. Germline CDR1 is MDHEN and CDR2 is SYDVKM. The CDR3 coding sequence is TGTGCCAGCAGTTTATTTGGGGGGACAGGGGGTAGCTATCAGCCCCAGCATTTT. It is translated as CASSLFGGTGGSYQPQHF.

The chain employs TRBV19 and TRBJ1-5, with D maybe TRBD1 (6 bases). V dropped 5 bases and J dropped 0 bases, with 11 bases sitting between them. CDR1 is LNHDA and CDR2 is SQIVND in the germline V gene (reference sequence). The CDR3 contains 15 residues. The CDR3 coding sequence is TGTGCCAGTAGTGTTACAGGGTATAGCAATCAGCCCCAGCATTTT. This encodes CASSVTGYSNQPQHF.

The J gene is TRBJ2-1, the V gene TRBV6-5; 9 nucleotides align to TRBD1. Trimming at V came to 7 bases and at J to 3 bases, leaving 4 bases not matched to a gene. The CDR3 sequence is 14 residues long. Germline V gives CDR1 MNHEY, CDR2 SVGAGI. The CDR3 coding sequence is TGTGCCAGCAACCGGGACAGGGTCTACAATGAGCAGTTCTTC. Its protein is CASNRDRVYNEQFF.

The CDR3 here is CATGGQHTGELFF. CDR3 sequence (DNA): TGTGCCACGGGGGGCCAACACACCGGGGAGCTGTTTTTT. The rearrangement links TRBV7-3 to TRBJ2-2; D is perhaps TRBD2 (7 bases). Trimming pared 10 bases from V and 3 bases from J, leaving 12 bases between. CDR1 and CDR2 from the germline V gene are SGHTA and FQGTGA. The CDR3 is made up of 13 amino acids.